Included here is one TCR beta chain sequence, with context. These data come from a study of blood T cell repertoires in COVID-19. Study background: T cells, B-cell-depleted T cells, or PBMCs supplied cDNA or gDNA.

Categorization into cohorts depended on clinical history that participants reported. Per the authors' pipeline: Amplification of reference gene primers provided the estimated nucleated cell counts. TCRdb's table, derived via immunoSEQ multiplex PCR, lists solely in-frame clones and lacks some. V and J calls and clone size are as listed in that table; D and trimming were resolved from the DNA. Of 140,000 or so clones listed, around four fifths are singletons. V shed 5 bases and J 3 bases; nucleotides not matched to a gene: 12. Per the germline V gene, CDR1 is SGHVS and CDR2 is FQNEAQ. The CDR3 covers 17 residues.

The material sequenced was PBMCs or T cells enriched from blood (not recorded which). The receptor was isolated from a woman between 45 and 60 years old with acute COVID-19. The chain carries TRBV7-8 and TRBJ1-1, with 10 bases matching TRBD1. The CDR3 spells CASSTRDRGSKDTEAFF. The CDR3 DNA reads TGTGCCAGCAGCACCCGGGACAGGGGAAGTAAGGACACTGAAGCTTTCTTT.